This TCR beta chain was retrieved from a study of blood T cell repertoires in COVID-19. Trimming removed 3 bases from V and 0 bases from J, with 14 bases in between. There are 16 residues in the CDR3. Germline V gene lookup returns CDR1 MDHEN and CDR2 SYDVKM. Generated by immunoSEQ multiplex PCR, the TCRdb table keeps only in-frame clones and is missing some. The table includes around 130,000 clones, approximately 86% detected once. This TCR came from a woman aged 50 to 60 who had recovered from COVID-19. J is TRBJ1-1 and V is TRBV28; D gene unclear. Sequences were obtained from peripheral blood. CDR3 loop: CASSFLSSAMNTEAFF. CDR3 nucleotide sequence: TGTGCCAGCAGTTTCTTAAGTAGCGCCATGAACACTGAAGCTTTCTTT.